This TCR beta chain was found in a study of OX40 agonist ivuxolimab in advanced cancers. The overall study: Patients were treated with intravenous ivuxolimab, dosed at 0.01 to 10 mg/kg and infused every 2 weeks. Earlier treatment with anti-PD-1, anti-PD-L1 or anti-CTLA-4 was permitted, and about 40% had received some. A male proportion of approximately 80% was recorded, with mean age approximately 57 years and range about 23 to 90. Each dose-escalation patient presented with hepatocellular carcinoma, melanoma, renal cell or head and neck cancer.

Clones were read by immunoSEQ multiplex PCR, and TCRdb kept only the in-frame ones, dropping some. The sample records tens of thousands of clones, around 83% being singletons. The TCR sequence derives from an adult with an advanced solid tumor such as melanoma, head and neck, liver or kidney cancer. This sample comprised CD4+ or CD8+ T cells sorted from blood, obtained in a trial of the OX40 agonist ivuxolimab.

CDR3 nucleotides: TGTGCCAGCAGCTCCTCAGGGATCTCCTACAATGAGCAGTTCTTC. It yields the protein CASSSSGISYNEQFF. The V gene is TRBV7-8, the J gene TRBJ2-1; possible D gene TRBD1, 5 bases. V was trimmed by 4 bases and J by 0 bases, leaving 10 bases between them. Germline V lookup: CDR1 SGHVS, CDR2 FQNEAQ. CDR3 size: 15 residues.